Presented here are 19 T cell receptor beta chains from one specimen sequenced in a study of CD8 T cells in Susac syndrome. An amount of RNA that ranged from roughly 0.45 to 1 ug was reverse transcribed with random hexamers. Each CDR3 protein is one row after TCRdb ran MiXCR on the immunoSEQ multiplex PCR reads. The sample has approximately 230,000 distinct CDR3 sequences; around 93% are singletons. The sequenced sample was CD4+ T cells from PBMCs. The source of these receptors is a human donor with multiple sclerosis.

This chain uses TRBV11-1 with TRBJ2-5; D is undetermined. Germline-derived CDR1 and CDR2 are SGHAT and FQDESV (reference sequence). V was trimmed by 3 bases and J by 4 bases, leaving 9 bases between them. The CDR3 spans 13 residues. CDR3 nucleotide sequence: TGTGCCAGCAGCTTCGCGGACCTAGAGACCCAGTACTTC. Amino acids: CASSFADLETQYF.

The chain carries TRBV3-1 and TRBJ2-4; tentative D call: TRBD1 (6 bases). V lost 6 bases and J 6 bases, leaving 18 bases between the germline ends. The germline gives CDR1 LGHDT, CDR2 YNNKEL (reference sequence). The CDR3 contains 15 residues. CDR3 nucleotide sequence: TGTGCCAGCAGTCGGAAACAGGGTCCCCCAAACATTCAGTACTTC. It specifies CASSRKQGPPNIQYF.

The rearrangement joins TRBV28 to TRBJ1-4; 8 bases agree with TRBD1. The CDR3 is 15 amino acids. CDR1 is MDHEN and CDR2 is SYDVKM in the germline V gene. Unmatched junction bases numbered 7, after V lost 4 bases and J lost 6 bases. CDR3 amino acids: CASSSRGRGHEKLFF. In DNA form, the CDR3 reads TGTGCCAGCAGTTCCAGGGGGCGTGGGCATGAAAAACTGTTTTTT.

V is TRBV29-1 and J is TRBJ2-1; D may be TRBD2 (5 bases). There are 13 residues in the CDR3. Germline V CDR1 and CDR2: SQVTM, ANQGSEA. Trimming pared 5 bases from V and 3 bases from J, leaving 11 bases between. CDR3 nucleotides: TGCAGCGTTCGGGGTGGGAGCTACAATGAGCAGTTCTTC. Translating it yields CSVRGGSYNEQFF.

The V and J genes are TRBV25-1 and TRBJ2-3; 11 positions agree with TRBD1. The CDR3 is made up of 14 amino acids. Germline V CDR1 and CDR2: MGHDK, SYGVNS. Unmatched junction bases numbered 8, after V lost 10 bases and J lost 5 bases. This CDR3 is CATVGQGVVDTQYF. CDR3 bases: TGTGCCACCGTGGGACAGGGGGTTGTAGATACGCAGTATTTT. The complete variable domain, with remaining parts taken from reference TRBV25-1 and TRBJ2-3, reads EADIYQTPRYLVIGTGKKITLECSQTMGHDKMYWYQQDPGMELHLIHYSYGVNSTEKGDLSSESTVSRIRTEHFPLTLESARPSHTSQYLCATVGQGVVDTQYFGPGTRLTVL.

The CDR3 bases are TGTGCCAGCAGCCTACAGGGGCCTATTGGCTACACCTTC. It is translated as CASSLQGPIGYTF. The genes are TRBV12-3 or TRBV12-4 and TRBJ1-2, with TRBD1 matching over 7 bases. The CDR3 consists of 13 residues. The junction had 8 bases not matched to a gene; V was cut back by 6 bases and J by 7 bases.

This rearrangement joins TRBV20-1 to TRBJ2-3, with D possibly being TRBD2 (7 bases). The CDR3 length is 14 residues. The V gene lost 4 bases and the J gene lost 2 bases, with 13 bases spanning the gap. Germline CDR1 and CDR2: DFQATT and SNEGSKA (reference sequence). Written as DNA, the CDR3 is TGCAGTGCTAAAGGGGGGGCTGTCACAGATACGCAGTATTTT. It translates to CSAKGGAVTDTQYF.

The chain recombines TRBV28 with TRBJ1-2, with D possibly TRBD1 on 5 matching bases. The germline V and J ends were trimmed by 8 bases and 2 bases, with 12 bases remaining between them. The CDR3 consists of 13 residues. Germline V gene data show CDR1 as MDHEN and CDR2 as SYDVKM. In DNA form, the CDR3 reads TGTGCCAGCTCAGGGACTCAGAACTATGGCTACACCTTC. It encodes CASSGTQNYGYTF.

V usage is TRBV11-2 and J usage is TRBJ2-5; D uncertain. The CDR3 covers 14 residues. V dropped 3 bases and J dropped 5 bases, with 13 bases sitting between them. Germline V lookup: CDR1 SGHAT, CDR2 FQNNGV. DNA of the CDR3: TGTGCCAGCAGCTTCGGTCGGGTTAGGGAGACCCAGTACTTC. Translated: CASSFGRVRETQYF.

J is TRBJ2-1 and V is TRBV18; D ambiguous. The CDR3 runs to 14 residues. The germline gives CDR1 KGHSH, CDR2 LQKENI. V shed 1 base and J shed 9 bases, with 13 bases lying between them. CDR3 nucleotides: TGTGCCAGCTCACCACTAGGTGCTTCCGCTGAGCAGTTCTTC. Encoded protein: CASSPLGASAEQFF.

The chain recombines TRBV19 with TRBJ2-2; D gene uncertain. The CDR3 runs to 14 residues. Trimming took 3 bases from V and 6 from J, leaving 11 bases between them. Germline loops: CDR1 LNHDA, CDR2 SQIVND (reference sequence). The chain's CDR3 is CASSMARSPGELFF. DNA of the CDR3: TGTGCCAGTAGTATGGCCAGATCTCCCGGGGAGCTGTTTTTT.

The chain is built from TRBV20-1 and TRBJ2-2; D possibly corresponds to TRBD1 (5 bases). Per germline, CDR1 DFQATT and CDR2 SNEGSKA (reference sequence). V was shortened by 6 bases and J by 4 bases, with 15 bases between the two germline ends. CDR3 length: 14 amino acids. CDR3 protein: CSARYRGLTGELFF. The CDR3, as DNA: TGCAGTGCCAGATATAGGGGCCTCACCGGGGAGCTGTTTTTT.

The rearrangement links TRBV29-1 to TRBJ1-1, with D tentatively TRBD1 (6 bases). The V gene lost 4 bases and the J gene lost 1 base, with 13 bases spanning the gap. The CDR3 is made up of 14 amino acids. Germline CDR1 SQVTM, CDR2 ANQGSEA. The CDR3 region is CSVGGTRGNTEAFF. The CDR3 nucleotides read TGCAGCGTTGGAGGGACACGGGGGAACACTGAAGCTTTCTTT. The full variable domain, with the rest looked up from reference TRBV29-1 and TRBJ1-1, is SAVISQKPSRDICQRGTSLTIQCQVDSQVTMMFWYRQQPGQSLTLIATANQGSEATYESGFVIDKFPISRPNLTFSTLTVSNMSPEDSSIYLCSVGGTRGNTEAFFGQGTRLTVV.

V usage is TRBV6-5 and J usage is TRBJ2-7; D is ambiguous. The CDR3 runs to 12 residues. Between the trimmed V and J ends, which lost 4 bases and 6 bases, there was a span of 10 bases. CDR1 is MNHEY, CDR2 SVGAGI, per germline. CDR3 sequence: CASSSPVGEQYF. CDR3 bases: TGTGCCAGCAGTTCCCCTGTGGGCGAGCAGTACTTC.

The chain recombines TRBV28 with TRBJ2-4; 8 bases are a match to TRBD1. Looked up from germline, CDR1 is MDHEN and CDR2 is SYDVKM. The V segment lost 1 base and the J segment 0 bases; nucleotides outside the gene matches: 5. This CDR3 spans 17 amino acids. As DNA, the CDR3 is TGTGCCAGCAGTTTATTGAGGACAGGGCTAGCCAAAAACATTCAGTACTTC. Its protein is CASSLLRTGLAKNIQYF. Using reference TRBV28 and TRBJ2-4 for the parts outside the CDR3, the full variable domain is DVKVTQSSRYLVKRTGEKVFLECVQDMDHENMFWYRQDPGLGLRLIYFSYDVKMKEKGDIPEGYSVSREKKERFSLILESASTNQTSMYLCASSLLRTGLAKNIQYFGAGTRLSVL.

This chain connects TRBV2 to TRBJ2-7, with TRBD1 matching 7 bases. V lost 7 bases and J lost 4; bases outside the gene matches: 22. This CDR3 contains 18 residues. The germline gives CDR1 SNHLY, CDR2 FYNNEI. Written as DNA, the CDR3 is TGTGCCAGCAATTTCCCACGACAGGGCAAGGGGACCCATTACGAGCAGTACGTC. Translation: CASNFPRQGKGTHYEQYV.

This clonotype was seen once. The chain uses TRBV28 and TRBJ1-4; D not resolved. Germline lookup yields CDR1 MDHEN and CDR2 SYDVKM. V shed 1 base and J shed 8 bases, with 11 bases lying between them. CDR3 length: 14 amino acids. The CDR3 DNA reads TGTGCCAGCAGTTTATCGGGAGGTGGAGAAAAACTGTTTTTT. Translation gives CASSLSGGGEKLFF.

The chain has TRBV28 and TRBJ2-7; D is perhaps TRBD1 or TRBD2 (6 bases each). With 3 bases removed from V and 3 bases from J, the gap between germline ends came to 15 bases. The CDR3 spans 15 residues. The germline CDR1 and CDR2 sequences are MDHEN and SYDVKM. The CDR3: CASSFGPGALYEQYF. In DNA, the CDR3 is TGTGCCAGCAGTTTCGGACCGGGGGCCCTCTACGAGCAGTACTTC.

The J gene is TRBJ2-1, the V gene TRBV29-1; D is ambiguous. CDR1 and CDR2 from the germline V gene are SQVTM and ANQGSEA. The V end lost 6 bases, the J end lost 7 bases, and 13 bases lay between the germline ends. The CDR3 extends over 12 amino acids. The CDR3, as DNA: TGCAGCGTCTCTCGGGCTTCGAATGAGCAGTTCTTC. Its translation: CSVSRASNEQFF.